Listed below are T cell receptor beta chains from one sample, sequenced in a study of shared clonotypes between healthy human individuals. Method: immunoSEQ multiplex PCR; TCRdb's copy keeps in-frame clones and lacks some. The sample lists around 700,000 clones, roughly 70% occurring once. Sequencing was performed on memory CD4+ T cells sorted from blood. The receptors derive from a woman in her 30s in good health. Each CDR3 is given with its conserved first and last residue. A D gene is named only where the DNA matches it firmly. The size of a clone is reported for some rows only, either as once, few or many, or as a class for expanded clones.

V gene: TRBV15; clone size: once; D gene: NA; J gene: TRBJ2-5; CDR3 DNA: TGTGCCACCAGCAGAGACTTTGGCGGGAAAGAGACCCAGTACTTC; CDR3 protein: CATSRDFGGKETQYF
V gene: TRBV28; clone size: NA; D gene: NA; J gene: TRBJ1-5; CDR3 DNA: TGTGCCAGCAGTTTATACTTCGGCCAGGGAGAACAGCCCCAGCATTTT; CDR3 protein: CASSLYFGQGEQPQHF
V gene: TRBV30; clone size: NA; D gene: NA; J gene: TRBJ1-4; CDR3 DNA: TGTGCCGGCCTACGACCCGGGGAGGGTACTGGTGAAAAACTGTTTTTT; CDR3 protein: CAGLRPGEGTGEKLFF
V gene: TRBV4-1; clone size: NA; D gene: NA; J gene: TRBJ2-1; CDR3 DNA: TGCGCCAGCAGCCTCGTGAGTTTTCAGGGCAATGAGCAGTTCTTC; CDR3 protein: CASSLVSFQGNEQFF
V gene: TRBV2; clone size: once; D gene: NA; J gene: TRBJ1-5; CDR3 DNA: TGTGCCAGCAGCGTGGAGAGGGCGGGCAATCAGCCCCAGCATTTT; CDR3 protein: CASSVERAGNQPQHF
V gene: TRBV4-1; clone size: NA; D gene: TRBD1; J gene: TRBJ2-7; CDR3 DNA: TGCGCCAGCCGAAGGGACAGAAGCTCCTACGAGCAGTACTTC; CDR3 protein: CASRRDRSSYEQYF
V gene: TRBV7-3; clone size: NA; D gene: NA; J gene: TRBJ2-3; CDR3 DNA: TGTGCCAGCAGCTCGAACCCCACAGATACGCAGTATTTT; CDR3 protein: CASSSNPTDTQYF
V gene: TRBV2; clone size: NA; D gene: NA; J gene: TRBJ2-5; CDR3 DNA: TGTGCCAGCAGTGAAGGGGGGGGCAGACAAGAGACCCAGTACTTC; CDR3 protein: CASSEGGGRQETQYF
V gene: TRBV19; clone size: NA; D gene: NA; J gene: TRBJ2-4; CDR3 DNA: TGTGCCAGTAGGGAGCTCACCGGCAAAAACATTCAGTACTTC; CDR3 protein: CASRELTGKNIQYF
V gene: TRBV7-2; clone size: NA; D gene: NA; J gene: TRBJ2-3; CDR3 DNA: TGTGCCAGCAGCTTAGGAGGCGGAAAATATACGCAGTATTTT; CDR3 protein: CASSLGGGKYTQYF
V gene: TRBV5-6; clone size: NA; D gene: NA; J gene: TRBJ1-4; CDR3 DNA: TGTGCCAGCAGCCCCTACAGGGCCACTAATGAAAAACTGTTTTTT; CDR3 protein: CASSPYRATNEKLFF
V gene: TRBV5-1; clone size: NA; D gene: TRBD2; J gene: TRBJ2-3; CDR3 DNA: TGCGCCAGCAGCCCCGGACTAGCGGGAGGCGTAAACGGGGTGACAGATACGCAGTATTTT; CDR3 protein: CASSPGLAGGVNGVTDTQYF
V gene: TRBV6-1; clone size: NA; D gene: NA; J gene: TRBJ1-4; CDR3 DNA: TGTGCCAGCACCCTCCAAGGGGCTGGAAATGAAAAACTGTTTTTT; CDR3 protein: CASTLQGAGNEKLFF
V gene: TRBV19; clone size: NA; D gene: NA; J gene: TRBJ1-5; CDR3 DNA: TGTGCCAGTAGTCCGGGGACGGACAATCAGCCCCAGCATTTT; CDR3 protein: CASSPGTDNQPQHF
V gene: TRBV19; clone size: NA; D gene: NA; J gene: TRBJ2-2; CDR3 DNA: TGTGCCAGTATTGGGACCGGATTAGCGGAAAGCACCGGGGAGCTGTTTTTT; CDR3 protein: CASIGTGLAESTGELFF
V gene: TRBV7-2; clone size: NA; D gene: TRBD1; J gene: TRBJ1-2; CDR3 DNA: TGTGCCAGCAGCCCACCGGGACAGGGGATGGGCGGCTACACCTTC; CDR3 protein: CASSPPGQGMGGYTF
V gene: TRBV19; clone size: few; D gene: NA; J gene: TRBJ1-2; CDR3 DNA: TGTGCCAGTAGTATATCGTCCAGGGAGGACTATGGCTACACCTTC; CDR3 protein: CASSISSREDYGYTF
V gene: TRBV29-1; clone size: once; D gene: NA; J gene: TRBJ1-2; CDR3 DNA: TGCAGCGTTGGGTCTAACTATGGCTACACCTTC; CDR3 protein: CSVGSNYGYTF
V gene: TRBV2; clone size: NA; D gene: NA; J gene: TRBJ1-5; CDR3 DNA: TGTGCCAGCGCGCCGGGACGTAGCAATCAGCCCCAGCATTTT; CDR3 protein: CASAPGRSNQPQHF
V gene: TRBV5-1; clone size: NA; D gene: TRBD2; J gene: TRBJ2-1; CDR3 DNA: TGCGCCAGCAGCTTGGAACTAGCGTACTCCTACAATGAGCAGTTCTTC; CDR3 protein: CASSLELAYSYNEQFF
V gene: TRBV4-1; clone size: NA; D gene: NA; J gene: TRBJ1-4; CDR3 DNA: TGCGCCAGCAGCCAAGATCAGGGCCTCCGGGGGAATGAAAAACTGTTTTTT; CDR3 protein: CASSQDQGLRGNEKLFF
V gene: TRBV7-9; clone size: NA; D gene: TRBD1; J gene: TRBJ2-2; CDR3 DNA: TGTGCCAGCAGCTTAGGGACAGGGGTTACCGGGGAGCTGTTTTTT; CDR3 protein: CASSLGTGVTGELFF
V gene: TRBV7-8; clone size: NA; D gene: NA; J gene: TRBJ1-5; CDR3 DNA: TGTGCCAGCAGCCTGAGTTACCAGGGGCCCCAGCATTTT; CDR3 protein: CASSLSYQGPQHF
V gene: TRBV6-5; clone size: NA; D gene: NA; J gene: TRBJ1-2; CDR3 DNA: TGTGCCAGCAGTTACCTCACGGGAGGGGACGGCTACACCTTC; CDR3 protein: CASSYLTGGDGYTF
V gene: TRBV5-1; clone size: NA; D gene: TRBD2; J gene: TRBJ2-1; CDR3 DNA: TGCGCCAGCAGATCGGGACTAGCGGAGTTAGTTAAGCAGTTCTTC; CDR3 protein: CASRSGLAELVKQFF
V gene: TRBV28; clone size: few; D gene: NA; J gene: TRBJ1-2; CDR3 DNA: TGTGCCAGCAGTCGTCCACAGGTTAGAAGAAACGATGGCTACACCTTC; CDR3 protein: CASSRPQVRRNDGYTF
V gene: TRBV28; clone size: NA; D gene: NA; J gene: TRBJ2-1; CDR3 DNA: TGTGCCAGCAGTTCCCCCCAGACCCGAAACTACAATGAGCAGTTCTTC; CDR3 protein: CASSSPQTRNYNEQFF
V gene: TRBV28; clone size: NA; D gene: TRBD1; J gene: TRBJ2-3; CDR3 DNA: TGTGCCAGCAGTTTAAATCAGGGGGCCGGCACAGATACGCAGTATTTT; CDR3 protein: CASSLNQGAGTDTQYF
V gene: TRBV19; clone size: NA; D gene: NA; J gene: TRBJ2-5; CDR3 DNA: TGTGCCAGTACCATGACAGCCCAAGAGACCCAGTACTTC; CDR3 protein: CASTMTAQETQYF
V gene: TRBV7-3; clone size: NA; D gene: TRBD1; J gene: TRBJ1-2; CDR3 DNA: TGTGCCAGCAGCCCTACCGCCCAGGGGGCCCCTACGAACTATGGCTACACCTTC; CDR3 protein: CASSPTAQGAPTNYGYTF
V gene: TRBV6-5; clone size: NA; D gene: NA; J gene: TRBJ2-6; CDR3 DNA: TGTGCCAGCAGTTACCGCCGGACTGGGGCCAACGTCCTGACTTTC; CDR3 protein: CASSYRRTGANVLTF
V gene: TRBV6-6; clone size: few; D gene: NA; J gene: TRBJ1-2; CDR3 DNA: TGTGCCAGCAGTCAGGGGACGGAGATCTATGGCTACACCTTC; CDR3 protein: CASSQGTEIYGYTF
V gene: TRBV18; clone size: NA; D gene: TRBD1; J gene: TRBJ1-5; CDR3 DNA: TGTGCCAGCTCACCACAGGGGGCCAGCAATCAGCCCCAGCATTTT; CDR3 protein: CASSPQGASNQPQHF
V gene: TRBV5-1; clone size: NA; D gene: TRBD2; J gene: TRBJ2-3; CDR3 DNA: TGCGCCAGCAGCCCGCGGGCTAGCGGGAGGGAGACAGATACGCAGTATTTT; CDR3 protein: CASSPRASGRETDTQYF
V gene: TRBV2; clone size: few; D gene: NA; J gene: TRBJ1-5; CDR3 DNA: TGTGCCAGCAGTGAACGGCTTGGTCCCCAGCATTTT; CDR3 protein: CASSERLGPQHF
V gene: TRBV27; clone size: NA; D gene: NA; J gene: TRBJ1-6; CDR3 DNA: TGTGCCACCACCTTACCTAATTCACCCCTCCACTTT; CDR3 protein: CATTLPNSPLHF
V gene: TRBV29-1; clone size: NA; D gene: NA; J gene: TRBJ2-7; CDR3 DNA: TGCAGCGTAGAATCCGGGTTTTACGAGCAGTACTTC; CDR3 protein: CSVESGFYEQYF